The 30 T cell receptor beta chains presented below share a single source sample, sequenced in a study of spatial heterogeneity in lung cancer. Documented time point: sample taken at primary tumor resection. In each case, whole RNA from tumor, nontumor lung or frozen PBMC was sequenced unsorted. TCRdb called the 5' RACE reads again in MiXCR, with one record for every CDR3 protein. The sample contains about 5,400 distinct CDR3 sequences, more than 30% of which appear only once. The sequencing here drew on PBMCs, taken at surgery. The source is a female donor with early-stage non-small cell lung cancer.

As to this clonotype: Found in a library prepared for alpha chains, this beta chain is an off-target read, and its abundance has little meaning. The chain employs TRBV9 and TRBJ2-1; TRBD1 or TRBD2 may be the D gene (5 bases each). Between the trimmed V and J ends, which lost 3 bases and 3 bases, there was a span of 16 bases. Germline CDR1 is SGDLS and CDR2 is YYNGEE. The CDR3 length is 16 residues. This CDR3 is CASSDGTHGGYNEQFF. The CDR3 bases are TGTGCCAGCAGCGACGGGACCCATGGTGGCTACAATGAGCAGTTCTTC.

This clonotype was seen more than once but under ten times. This beta chain came through as a stray read in a library set up for alpha chains, and its size says little. This chain joins TRBV5-1 and TRBJ2-6, with D possibly being TRBD1 (5 bases). This CDR3 has 17 residues. Germline V gives CDR1 SGHRS, CDR2 YFSETQ. V lost 7 bases and J lost 2, with 19 bases in between. DNA of the CDR3: TGCGCCAGCTCTGACAGCCTCTACCCTACTGGGGCCAACGTCCTGACTTTC. Translated: CASSDSLYPTGANVLTF.

Note on this clonotype: In a library made to pick up alpha chains, this beta chain is a stray read with a size that means little. This sequence joins TRBV4-2 and TRBJ2-3, with D tentatively TRBD1 or TRBD2 (6 bases each). The V and J ends lost 0 bases and 2 bases respectively, with 9 bases between them. Germline CDR1 is LGHNA and CDR2 is YNFKEQ. CDR3 length: 15 residues. CDR3 DNA: TGTGCCAGCAGCCAAGATAGGGGGGTCACAGATACGCAGTATTTT. Its protein is CASSQDRGVTDTQYF.

This clonotype came up a few times. Being off target in a library aimed at alpha chains, this beta chain has a size of little meaning. V gene TRBV4-3 combines with J gene TRBJ2-3; D unclear. The CDR3 is 12 amino acids. Germline V gene lookup returns CDR1 LGHNA and CDR2 YSLEER. Trimming stripped 1 base from V and 9 bases from J, with 8 bases between. CDR3: CASSQARETQYF. In DNA form, the CDR3 reads TGCGCCAGCAGCCAAGCAAGGGAAACGCAGTATTTT.

This clonotype was counted a few times. This beta chain slipped into a library made for alpha chains as a stray read, so its size is not meaningful. V gene TRBV7-8 combines with J gene TRBJ2-3; D is unresolved. CDR1 is SGHVS and CDR2 is FQNEAQ in the germline V gene. V gave up 2 bases and J gave up 4 bases, with 4 bases separating them. The CDR3 consists of 12 residues. In DNA form, the CDR3 reads TGTGCCAGCAGCTTAACGGCAGATACGCAGTATTTT. Residues: CASSLTADTQYF.

This clonotype showed up just a few times. This beta chain is an off-target read within a library intended for alpha chains, so its frequency means little. This chain uses TRBV6-6 with TRBJ2-7, with a tentative D call TRBD1 (7 bases). Germline CDR1 and CDR2: MNHNY and SVGAGI (reference sequence). V was pared by 5 bases and J by 3 bases, with 14 bases between. This CDR3 is 14 amino acids long. Here the CDR3 reads CASSPEGALYEQYF. The CDR3 nucleotides are TGTGCCAGCAGTCCGGAGGGGGCCCTCTACGAGCAGTACTTC.

Concerning this clonotype itself: This beta chain came through as a stray read in a library set up for alpha chains, and its size says little. The chain joins TRBV9 to TRBJ1-2; D call uncertain. CDR3 length: 13 residues. V dropped 0 bases and J dropped 2 bases, with 5 bases sitting between them. Per the germline V gene, CDR1 is SGDLS and CDR2 is YYNGEE. The CDR3 loop is CASSVVQNYGYTF. The CDR3 DNA follows: TGTGCCAGCAGCGTAGTACAGAACTATGGCTACACCTTC.

This clonotype was observed a handful of times. For a library built for alpha chains, this beta chain is a stray read; little rests on its size. The chain employs TRBV7-2 and TRBJ2-1; no reliable D call. Trimming removed 1 base at V and 8 bases at J, with 12 bases between. The CDR3 spans 14 residues. Germline V CDR1 and CDR2: SGHTA, FQGNSA. DNA for the CDR3: TGTGCCAGCAGCTTAGTGGCAGTGTTCGATGAGCAGTTCTTC. It codes for CASSLVAVFDEQFF.

As to this clonotype: For a library built for alpha chains, this beta chain is a stray read; little rests on its size. The gene calls are TRBV5-1 and TRBJ2-1; D call uncertain. The CDR3 sequence is 14 residues long. Germline V gives CDR1 SGHRS, CDR2 YFSETQ. V lost 0 bases and J 0 bases, leaving 4 bases between the germline ends. CDR3 coding DNA: TGCGCCAGCAGCTTGGACAGCTCCTACAATGAGCAGTTCTTC. Its protein is CASSLDSSYNEQFF.

Worth noting for this clonotype: The size of this beta chain means little, since it is a stray read in a library made for alpha chains. This sequence joins TRBV4-3 and TRBJ2-3; either TRBD1 or TRBD2 may fit D (5 bases each). This CDR3 contains 17 residues. V was trimmed by 0 bases and J by 5 bases, leaving 18 bases between them. Per the germline V gene, CDR1 is LGHNA and CDR2 is YSLEER. The CDR3 here is CASSQDGGPLWKDTQYF. The CDR3 DNA sequence: TGCGCCAGCAGCCAAGATGGGGGACCCCTTTGGAAAGATACGCAGTATTTT.

With regard to this clonotype: The junction differs from germline at one of its ends, possibly a read error. Since the library was made to target alpha chains, this beta chain is a stray read and its abundance is not meaningful. The chain employs TRBV4-1 and TRBJ2-3; 8 bases fit TRBD2. Germline V gene sequence: CDR1 MGHRA, CDR2 YSYEKL. There are 15 residues in the CDR3. The CDR3 loop reads CASSQGRGVGDMQYF. For the CDR3, the DNA is TGCGCCAGCAGCCAAGGGCGGGGGGTTGGAGATATGCAGTATTTT.

Worth noting for this clonotype: For a library built for alpha chains, this beta chain is a stray read; little rests on its size. This chain connects TRBV6-2 or TRBV6-3 to TRBJ2-7, with TRBD2 matching 9 bases. The germline V gene encodes CDR1 MNHEY and CDR2 SVGEGT. Trimming at V came to 10 bases and at J to 0 bases, leaving 7 bases not matched to a gene. CDR3 length: 14 residues. CDR3 coding DNA: TGTGCCACCAGAAGACTAGCGGCCTCCTACGAGCAGTACTTC. It translates to CATRRLAASYEQYF.

With respect to this clonotype: Since it is a stray read in a library aimed at alpha chains, this beta chain has a size that is not meaningful. Here the CDR3 reads CSAPYRNTGELFF. CDR3 coding DNA: TGCAGTGCTCCTTACAGGAACACCGGGGAGCTGTTTTTT. The V call is TRBV20-1, the J call TRBJ2-2; D is uncertain. The CDR3 has 13 residues. Trimming shortened V by 5 bases and J by 1 base, and 8 bases separated the two germline ends. Germline assignment: CDR1 DFQATT and CDR2 SNEGSKA (reference sequence).

About this clonotype itself: With the library built for alpha chains, this beta chain is off target and its frequency is not meaningful. The chain carries TRBV7-9 and TRBJ2-1; 9 bases are shared with TRBD2. The CDR3 covers 16 residues. J was trimmed by 8 bases and V by 3 bases; bases with no gene match: 11. The V gene's germline CDR1 is SEHNR and CDR2 FQNEAQ (reference sequence). CDR3 protein: CASSFLSGGPPYEQFF. CDR3 bases: TGTGCCAGCAGCTTTCTGAGCGGGGGGCCCCCCTATGAGCAGTTCTTC.

As for this clonotype: This beta chain is an off-target read within a library intended for alpha chains, so its frequency means little. This chain joins TRBV29-1 and TRBJ2-3; tentatively, D is TRBD2 (5 bases). In germline, CDR1 is SQVTM, CDR2 ANQGSEA. CDR3 length equals 12 residues. Trimming pared 5 bases from V and 4 bases from J, leaving 10 bases between. The CDR3 here is CSVKGSADTQYF. The CDR3 DNA reads as TGCAGCGTTAAAGGGAGCGCAGATACGCAGTATTTT.

Turning to this clonotype: Since the library was made to target alpha chains, this beta chain is a stray read and its abundance is not meaningful. J is TRBJ2-1 and V is TRBV2, with 9 positions matching TRBD2. V dropped 0 bases and J dropped 4; count of bases not matched to a gene: 1. CDR3 length: 15 amino acids. Germline CDR1 reads SNHLY; CDR2 reads FYNNEI. DNA for the CDR3: TGTGCCAGCAGTGAAGCTAGCGGGGGTTACAATGAGCAGTTCTTC. It yields the protein CASSEASGGYNEQFF.

In this sample, this clonotype turned up a few times. This beta chain is an unintended read in a library built for alpha chains; its size means little. The genes are TRBV29-1 and TRBJ2-5, with D perhaps given as TRBD1 or TRBD2 (5 bases each). The CDR3 runs to 11 residues. The ends were cut back, 6 bases at V and 2 bases at J, with 7 bases in the middle. Per the germline V gene, CDR1 is SQVTM and CDR2 is ANQGSEA. Written as DNA, the CDR3 is TGCAGCGTGGGGGAACAAGAGACCCAGTACTTC. Residues: CSVGEQETQYF.

This clonotype came up a few times. Being off target in a library aimed at alpha chains, this beta chain has a size of little meaning. The rearrangement uses TRBV7-2 and TRBJ2-3; D not resolved. The CDR3 extends over 15 amino acids. Trimming removed 6 bases at V and 8 bases at J, with 21 bases between. Per the germline V gene, CDR1 is SGHTA and CDR2 is FQGNSA. The CDR3 is CASRRTGRQPGTQYF. The CDR3 DNA follows: TGTGCCAGCAGGCGAACCGGACGCCAGCCAGGTACGCAGTATTTT.

As for this clonotype: Because this beta chain is a stray read in a library intended to capture alpha chains, its abundance should not be given much weight. V and J are TRBV2 and TRBJ2-7; D remains ambiguous. This CDR3 has 16 amino acids. The ends were cut back, 4 bases at V and 6 bases at J, with 22 bases in the middle. Per germline, CDR1 SNHLY and CDR2 FYNNEI. For the CDR3, the DNA is TGTGCCAGCAGTGCGGACCATGGACCGATCCTAGGCGAGCAGTACTTC. As protein: CASSADHGPILGEQYF.

Concerning this clonotype itself: The library was prepared for alpha chains; this beta chain is a stray read, so its frequency means little. The rearrangement joins TRBV2 to TRBJ2-7, with D possibly being TRBD1 or TRBD2 (5 bases each). Germline V CDR1 and CDR2: SNHLY, FYNNEI. Trimming removed 6 bases from V and 2 bases from J, with 11 bases in between. The CDR3 sequence is 13 residues long. For the CDR3, the DNA is TGTGCCAGCAGCACGGGGCCCCCCTACGAGCAGTACTTC. This codes for CASSTGPPYEQYF.

On this clonotype itself: This beta chain is a stray read from a library made for alpha chains; its abundance is not meaningful. V usage is TRBV5-6 and J usage is TRBJ2-3, with D maybe TRBD2 (5 bases). Germline CDR1 reads SGHDT; CDR2 reads YYEEEE. The CDR3 has 15 residues. V shed 0 bases and J shed 4 bases, with 12 bases lying between them. CDR3 in amino acids: CASSLAMAGSDTQYF. The CDR3 coding sequence is TGTGCCAGCAGCTTGGCCATGGCGGGCTCAGATACGCAGTATTTT.

Notes on this clonotype: This beta chain lies outside the target of a library built for alpha chains; its clone size means little. V is TRBV20-1 and J is TRBJ2-5; 11 nucleotides match TRBD2. The ends lost 5 bases at V and 3 bases at J; junction bases unmatched: 2. The CDR3 has 13 amino acids. The germline CDR1 and CDR2 sequences are DFQATT and SNEGSKA (reference sequence). CDR3 region: CSAPGLAEETQYF. The CDR3 nucleotides read TGCAGTGCTCCGGGACTAGCGGAAGAGACCCAGTACTTC.

With regard to this clonotype: For a library built for alpha chains, this beta chain is a stray read; little rests on its size. The V gene is TRBV20-1, the J gene TRBJ2-7; the D gene is possibly TRBD2 (6 bases). CDR1 is DFQATT and CDR2 is SNEGSKA in the germline V gene (reference sequence). The CDR3 contains 10 residues. Trimming cost V 7 bases and J 5 bases, with 9 bases left between them. CDR3 DNA sequence: TGCAGTGTGGGAGGCGACGAGCAGTACTTC. It yields the protein CSVGGDEQYF.

A remark on this clonotype: This beta chain turned up in a library designed for alpha chains; as an off-target read, its abundance says little. The chain joins TRBV12-5 to TRBJ2-2; 7 bases align to TRBD1. This CDR3 is 14 amino acids long. Losses at the gene ends were 6 bases for V and 6 bases for J; bases not matched to a gene: 7. In germline, CDR1 is LGHNT, CDR2 FRNRAP. CDR3 sequence (DNA): TGTGCTAGTGGGACAGGGTACGGAGCCGGGGAGCTGTTTTTT. Translating gives CASGTGYGAGELFF.

Comment on this clonotype: This beta chain was picked up by a library intended for alpha chains and is off target, so its count carries little meaning. The chain couples TRBV29-1 to TRBJ2-7; a possible D gene is TRBD1 (6 bases). CDR3 length: 12 residues. Trimming shortened V by 5 bases and J by 2 bases, and 10 bases separated the two germline ends. Germline V lookup: CDR1 SQVTM, CDR2 ANQGSEA. Here the CDR3 DNA reads TGCAGCGTTTTGGGACACACCTACGAGCAGTACTTC. Its protein is CSVLGHTYEQYF.

Comments on this clonotype: Little can be read into the size of this beta chain, an off-target read in a library designed for alpha chains. V is TRBV6-4 and J is TRBJ2-7; D may be TRBD2 (7 bases). Looked up from germline, CDR1 is MRHNA and CDR2 is SNTAGT. Trimming cost V 4 bases and J 7 bases, with 14 bases left between them. The CDR3 covers 13 residues. Here the CDR3 DNA reads TGTGCCAGCAGTGCGTCTGAGGGGGGGGAGCAGTACTTC. It encodes CASSASEGGEQYF.

Comment on this clonotype: This beta chain appears as a stray read in a library generated for alpha chains; its size is not informative. The chain links TRBV5-1 to TRBJ2-6; D perhaps matches TRBD1 (6 bases). The V gene lost 4 bases and the J gene lost 2 bases, with 7 bases spanning the gap. Germline loops: CDR1 SGHRS, CDR2 YFSETQ. There are 14 residues in the CDR3. In DNA, the CDR3 is TGCGCCAGCAGCCCAGGGGCTGGGGCCAACGTCCTGACTTTC. This sequence encodes CASSPGAGANVLTF.

In the case of this clonotype: This beta chain lies outside the target of a library built for alpha chains; its clone size means little. This sequence joins TRBV4-2 and TRBJ2-7, with D tentatively TRBD2 (6 bases). The CDR3 contains 17 residues. The germline gives CDR1 LGHNA, CDR2 YNFKEQ. Trimming took 0 bases from V and 3 from J, leaving 18 bases between them. The CDR3 DNA follows: TGTGCCAGCAGCCAAGAATTAGGCGGGGTAGCTGGCTACGAGCAGTACTTC. Protein: CASSQELGGVAGYEQYF.

A few counts support this clonotype. This beta chain came through as a stray read in a library set up for alpha chains, and its size says little. The gene calls are TRBV2 and TRBJ2-7; the D gene could be TRBD1 or TRBD2 (5 bases each). The germline CDR1 and CDR2 sequences are SNHLY and FYNNEI. The CDR3 runs 14 residues. Trimming left V 4 bases short and J 0 bases short, with 10 bases between. CDR3: CASSAGLISYEQYF. CDR3 nucleotides: TGTGCCAGCAGTGCGGGGCTGATCTCCTACGAGCAGTACTTC.

This clonotype was seen a few times. This beta chain appears as a stray read in a library generated for alpha chains; its size is not informative. This chain joins TRBV25-1 and TRBJ2-7; 8 nucleotides align to TRBD2. The CDR3 runs 14 residues. J was trimmed by 2 bases and V by 7 bases; bases with no gene match: 7. CDR1 is MGHDK, CDR2 SYGVNS, per germline. In nucleotides, the CDR3 is TGTGCCAGCACCTCAAACGGGAGGGCCTACGAGCAGTACTTC. Amino acids: CASTSNGRAYEQYF.